Listed here is a single TCR beta chain. The data derive from a study of T cell changes during pregnancy in multiple sclerosis. Clones were sequenced by immunoSEQ multiplex PCR, and TCRdb holds only the in-frame ones, with some missing. This table has tens of thousands of clones, about 93% appearing once. The germline CDR1 and CDR2 sequences are SEHNR and FQNEAQ (reference sequence). This CDR3 comprises 17 residues. The V and J ends lost 6 bases and 7 bases, in that order; junction bases with no gene match: 10. The sequence came from a female donor with multiple sclerosis, enrolled in a pregnancy study. The chain employs TRBV7-9 and TRBJ2-1; 15 bases fit TRBD2. This sample comprised CD4+ T cells from peripheral blood mononuclear cells, obtained in the third trimester of pregnancy. The DNA for the CDR3 is TGTGCCAGCAGTCGGACTAGCGGGAGGGCCGGGTGGAATGAGCAGTTCTTC. Translated, it gives CASSRTSGRAGWNEQFF.